Listed here are 15 T cell receptor beta chains from one sample, sequenced in a study of human T cells and chemical hapten exposure. A single record per CDR3 protein comes from TCRdb applying MiXCR to the RACE reads. The data hold around 150,000 distinct CDR3 sequences, with roughly 15% observed a single time. Indicated time point: patch test 1, 2 weeks after DPC sensitization. The sample's treatment: therapeutic diphenylcyclopropenone sensitization with weekly scalp DPC. The material sequenced was whole blood, taken in connection with sensitization to the hapten diphenylcyclopropenone (DPC). The receptor source for this set is a woman aged 25 to 39 with alopecia areata. Some clones in this sample may be carry-over from other donors' samples.

Comments on this clonotype: A junction end diverges from the germline sequence, so it may reflect a read error. V usage is TRBV30 and J usage is TRBJ1-5, with TRBD1 matching 8 bases. The germline gives CDR1 GTSNPN, CDR2 SVGIG (reference sequence). The CDR3 loop spans 13 amino acids. The chain's CDR3 is CARSGQGGQPQHF. In DNA, the CDR3 is TGTGCCCGGAGTGGACAGGGAGGTCAGCCCCAGCATTTT.

In its sample, this clonotype was seen many times. V usage is TRBV21-1 and J usage is TRBJ1-6; the table's D call of TRBD1 was not tested on the DNA. TRBV21-1 is described as a pseudogene. CDR3 length: 13 amino acids. DNA for the CDR3: TGTGCCAGCAGCGCCCGGGACACCCGGACCCTCCACTTT. Translating it yields CASSARDTRTLHF.

J is TRBJ2-6 and V is TRBV4-3; D not certain. The germline V gene encodes CDR1 LGHNA and CDR2 YSLEER. V gave up 3 bases and J gave up 0 bases, with 12 bases separating them. The CDR3 sequence is 17 residues long. The CDR3 region is CASSHAAVFSGANVLTF. The CDR3 DNA follows: TGCGCCAGCAGCCATGCAGCCGTATTCTCTGGGGCCAACGTCCTGACTTTC.

The CDR3 nucleotides read TGTGCCAGCAGCCGACCGGACAGTACCTATGGCTACACCTTC. Its protein is CASSRPDSTYGYTF. This chain connects TRBV5-6 to TRBJ1-2; TRBD1 is a possible D gene (6 bases). Germline V lookup: CDR1 SGHDT, CDR2 YYEEEE. The V end was cut by 4 bases, the J end by 4 bases, with 14 bases between. This CDR3 comprises 14 residues.

In this sample, this clonotype turned up a few times. The rearrangement joins TRBV9 to TRBJ2-3; D is uncertain. Germline V gene lookup returns CDR1 SGDLS and CDR2 YYNGEE. CDR3 size: 14 residues. Trimming cost V 0 bases and J 2 bases, with 7 bases left between them. CDR3 in amino acids: CASSVGLYTDTQYF. In nucleotides, the CDR3 is TGTGCCAGCAGCGTAGGACTTTACACAGATACGCAGTATTTT.

The J gene is TRBJ2-5, the V gene TRBV28, with 9 bases lining up with TRBD1. This CDR3 spans 15 amino acids. Losses at the gene ends were 5 bases for V and 2 bases for J; bases not matched to a gene: 6. Germline loops: CDR1 MDHEN, CDR2 SYDVKM. The chain's CDR3 is CASSTTGTGQETQYF. CDR3 nucleotide sequence: TGTGCCAGCAGTACCACTGGGACAGGGCAAGAGACCCAGTACTTC.

This clonotype has just a few counts. The rearrangement joins TRBV12-2 to TRBJ2-4. TRBV12-2 is annotated as a pseudogene. The CDR3 spans 17 residues. CDR3 in DNA: TGTGCAAGTCGCTTAGTATGTCTGGGGCGAGCCAAAAACATTCAGTACTTC. Amino acid sequence: CASRLVCLGRAKNIQYF.

There are a few counts of this clonotype. The chain joins TRBV12-3 or TRBV12-4 to TRBJ2-1; TRBD2 matches 13 bases. The CDR3 spans 15 residues. J lost 2 bases, V lost 8 bases, and 3 bases had no gene match. CDR3 sequence reads: CASQLAGGTYNEQFF. CDR3 coding DNA: TGTGCCAGCCAACTAGCGGGGGGGACCTACAATGAGCAGTTCTTC.

This clonotype was found many times. This chain uses TRBV6-2 or TRBV6-3 with TRBJ1-1; 9 nucleotides agree with TRBD1. CDR1 MNHEY and CDR2 SVGEGT come from the germline V gene. This CDR3 region has 16 residues. V shed 5 bases, J shed 0 bases, and the junction held 7 bases outside the gene matches. The chain's CDR3 is CASSTDRGFLNTEAFF. The CDR3 DNA is TGTGCCAGCAGTACAGACAGGGGGTTTCTGAACACTGAAGCTTTCTTT.

In its sample, this clonotype was seen many times. The chain couples TRBV29-1 to TRBJ2-5; D not certain. The CDR3 length is 13 residues. Looked up from germline, CDR1 is SQVTM and CDR2 is ANQGSEA. V dropped 7 bases and J dropped 5 bases, with 17 bases sitting between them. The CDR3 DNA follows: TGCAGCGCCCCTTTACCAAACCGGGAGACCCAGTACTTC. As protein: CSAPLPNRETQYF.

The sample holds a few counts of this clonotype. The chain uses TRBV6-5 and TRBJ2-3, with D perhaps TRBD1 (5 bases). The V and J ends lost 5 bases and 10 bases respectively, with 13 bases between them. CDR1 is MNHEY, CDR2 SVGAGI, per germline. The CDR3 covers 12 residues. CDR3 sequence: CASSVGLGAQYF. Here the CDR3 DNA reads TGTGCCAGCAGTGTGGGCCTAGGGGCGCAGTATTTT.

This clonotype was recorded a few times. The CDR3: CASSVGGDTGELFF. As DNA, the CDR3 is TGTGCCAGCAGCGTAGGCGGGGACACCGGGGAGCTGTTTTTT. This chain joins TRBV9 and TRBJ2-2; a weak D match, TRBD2 (6 bases). Trimming shortened V by 0 bases and J by 3 bases, and 6 bases separated the two germline ends. The germline V gene encodes CDR1 SGDLS and CDR2 YYNGEE. The CDR3 sequence is 14 residues long.

In this sample, this clonotype turned up a few times. This chain connects TRBV29-1 to TRBJ2-5, with TRBD2 matching 8 bases. This CDR3 has 14 amino acids. The V and J ends lost 4 bases and 1 base, in that order; junction bases with no gene match: 5. CDR1 and CDR2 from the germline V gene are SQVTM and ANQGSEA. The CDR3 reads CSVVQSGGQETQYF. The CDR3 nucleotides read TGCAGCGTTGTGCAGAGCGGGGGCCAAGAGACCCAGTACTTC.

This clonotype was picked up many times. The CDR3 spells CSVGEAGYEQYF. In DNA form, the CDR3 reads TGCAGCGTGGGTGAAGCGGGGTACGAGCAGTACTTC. The V and J genes are TRBV29-1 and TRBJ2-7, with 7 bases aligning to TRBD2. V shed 6 bases and J 4 bases; nucleotides not matched to a gene: 6. The CDR3 runs to 12 residues. Germline lookup yields CDR1 SQVTM and CDR2 ANQGSEA.

This chain uses TRBV20-1 with TRBJ2-3, with 11 positions matching TRBD2. The CDR3 sequence is 14 residues long. Germline CDR1 DFQATT, CDR2 SNEGSKA (reference sequence). J was trimmed by 12 bases and V by 6 bases; bases with no gene match: 14. CDR3 loop: CSAPPATSGGFQYF. The CDR3 nucleotides read TGCAGTGCCCCGCCCGCAACTAGCGGGGGCTTCCAGTATTTT.